The next 9 T cell receptor beta chains were all read from a single sample in a study of T cell repertoires in ileal Crohn's disease. TCRdb's table, derived via immunoSEQ multiplex PCR, lists solely in-frame clones and lacks some. The profile shows some 5,100 clones, 70% to 80% of them singletons. Noted time point: inflamed ileum from the surgical specimen. The sample taken for sequencing was ileal tissue. The receptors derive from an adult with Crohn's disease.

The chain couples TRBV4-1 to TRBJ2-5; 7 bases are a match to TRBD1. V lost 0 bases and J lost 4; bases outside the gene matches: 5. The CDR3 contains 15 residues. Germline V gene lookup returns CDR1 MGHRA and CDR2 YSYEKL. The CDR3 DNA follows: TGCGCCAGCAGCCAAGAACCACAGGGGCTAGAGACCCAGTACTTC. Its protein is CASSQEPQGLETQYF.

The chain employs TRBV29-1 and TRBJ1-1; a possible D gene is TRBD1 (6 bases). V was pared by 6 bases and J by 3 bases, with 8 bases between. Per germline, CDR1 SQVTM and CDR2 ANQGSEA. The CDR3 has 11 amino acids. Written as DNA, the CDR3 is TGCAGCGTGAGGACAGACACTGAAGCTTTCTTT. Translation gives CSVRTDTEAFF. Supplemented by reference TRBV29-1 and TRBJ1-1, the full variable domain reads SAVISQKPSRDICQRGTSLTIQCQVDSQVTMMFWYRQQPGQSLTLIATANQGSEATYESGFVIDKFPISRPNLTFSTLTVSNMSPEDSSIYLCSVRTDTEAFFGQGTRLTVV.

This chain connects TRBV2 to TRBJ2-3; D ambiguous. V gave up 7 bases and J gave up 1 base, with 9 bases separating them. CDR3 length: 13 residues. Per the germline V gene, CDR1 is SNHLY and CDR2 is FYNNEI. As DNA, the CDR3 is TGTGCCAGCACGTGGCAGGGCACAGATACGCAGTATTTT. Its translation is CASTWQGTDTQYF.

This chain links TRBV2 with TRBJ2-7, with D perhaps matching TRBD1 or TRBD2 (5 bases each). Between the trimmed V and J ends, which lost 4 bases and 5 bases, there was a span of 9 bases. This CDR3 comprises 12 residues. The V gene's germline CDR1 is SNHLY and CDR2 FYNNEI. The CDR3 loop reads CASSGDANEQYF. The CDR3 nucleotides read TGTGCCAGCAGTGGGGACGCGAACGAGCAGTACTTC. Variable domain in full (rest from reference TRBV2 and TRBJ2-7): EPEVTQTPSHQVTQMGQEVILRCVPISNHLYFYWYRQILGQKVEFLVSFYNNEISEKSEIFDDQFSVERPDGSNFTLKIRSTKLEDSAMYFCASSGDANEQYFGPGTRLTVT.

The V call is TRBV7-3, the J call TRBJ2-7; 7 bases fit TRBD2. The CDR3 consists of 15 residues. Germline V gives CDR1 SGHTA, CDR2 FQGTGA. The V and J ends lost 5 bases and 3 bases, in that order; junction bases with no gene match: 10. CDR3 DNA sequence: TGTGCCAGCAGCGTCAGCGGGGCCCCAAACTACGAGCAGTACTTC. Amino acid sequence: CASSVSGAPNYEQYF.

This clone was counted between two and nine times. The genes are TRBV19 and TRBJ1-2; a possible D gene is TRBD1 (6 bases). Germline values: CDR1 LNHDA, CDR2 SQIVND (reference sequence). Trimming stripped 0 bases from V and 8 bases from J, with 13 bases between. This CDR3 region has 14 residues. CDR3 region: CASSIDRQAAGYTF. As DNA, the CDR3 is TGTGCCAGTAGTATAGACCGACAGGCCGCGGGCTACACCTTC.

This rearrangement joins TRBV9 to TRBJ2-3, with D possibly TRBD2 on 5 matching bases. V lost 5 bases and J lost 2, with 6 bases in between. CDR1 SGDLS and CDR2 YYNGEE come from the germline V gene. CDR3 size: 12 residues. CDR3 amino acids: CASRGDTDTQYF. For the CDR3, the DNA is TGTGCCAGCAGGGGAGACACAGATACGCAGTATTTT. The whole variable domain, filled in from reference TRBV9 and TRBJ2-3, reads DSGVTQTPKHLITATGQRVTLRCSPRSGDLSVYWYQQSLDQGLQFLIQYYNGEERAKGNILERFSAQQFPDLHSELNLSSLELGDSALYFCASRGDTDTQYFGPGTRLTVL.

V gene TRBV15 combines with J gene TRBJ1-1, with D possibly being TRBD1 (6 bases). The V and J ends lost 1 base and 2 bases respectively, with 14 bases between them. The germline gives CDR1 LNHNV, CDR2 YYDKDF (reference sequence). The CDR3 totals 16 residues. This CDR3 is CATSRGLRDKNTEAFF. DNA of the CDR3: TGTGCCACCAGCAGAGGGCTCCGGGACAAAAACACTGAAGCTTTCTTT.

V and J are TRBV7-6 and TRBJ1-4; 8 nucleotides line up with TRBD1. The CDR3 spans 15 residues. Germline CDR1 reads SGHVS; CDR2 reads FNYEAQ. V lost 5 bases, J lost 4 bases, and 6 bases stayed unmatched. DNA for the CDR3: TGTGCCAGCAGCCCAGGGGGCAGGGGTAATGAAAAACTGTTTTTT. This sequence encodes CASSPGGRGNEKLFF.